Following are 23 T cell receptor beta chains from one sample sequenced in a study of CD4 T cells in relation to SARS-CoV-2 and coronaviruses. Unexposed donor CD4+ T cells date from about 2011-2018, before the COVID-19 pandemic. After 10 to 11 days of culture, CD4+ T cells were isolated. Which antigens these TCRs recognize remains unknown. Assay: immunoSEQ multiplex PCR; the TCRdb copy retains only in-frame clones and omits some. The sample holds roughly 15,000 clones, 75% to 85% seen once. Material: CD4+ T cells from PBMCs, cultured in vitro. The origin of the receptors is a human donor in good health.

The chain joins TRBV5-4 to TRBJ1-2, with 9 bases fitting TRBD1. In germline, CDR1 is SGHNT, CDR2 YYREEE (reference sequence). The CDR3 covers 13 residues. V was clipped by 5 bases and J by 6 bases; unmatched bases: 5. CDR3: CASRRTGANGYTF. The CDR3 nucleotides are TGTGCCAGCAGGCGGACAGGGGCCAATGGCTACACCTTC.

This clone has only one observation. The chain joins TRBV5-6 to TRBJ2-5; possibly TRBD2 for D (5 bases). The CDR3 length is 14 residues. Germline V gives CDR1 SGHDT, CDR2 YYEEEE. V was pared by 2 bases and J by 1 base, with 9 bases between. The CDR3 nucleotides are TGTGCCAGCAGCTTAAGGAGGCCCCAAGAGACCCAGTACTTC. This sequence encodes CASSLRRPQETQYF.

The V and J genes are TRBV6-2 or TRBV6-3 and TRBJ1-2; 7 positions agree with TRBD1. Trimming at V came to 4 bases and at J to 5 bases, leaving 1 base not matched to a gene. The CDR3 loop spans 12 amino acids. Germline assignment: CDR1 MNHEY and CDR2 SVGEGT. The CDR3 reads CASSLGQYGYTF. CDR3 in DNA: TGTGCCAGCAGTTTGGGACAGTATGGCTACACCTTC.

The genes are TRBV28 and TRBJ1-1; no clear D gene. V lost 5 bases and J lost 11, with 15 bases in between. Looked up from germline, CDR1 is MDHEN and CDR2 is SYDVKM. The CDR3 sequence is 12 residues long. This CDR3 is CASSTERLFAFF. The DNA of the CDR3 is TGTGCCAGCAGTACCGAACGTTTGTTTGCTTTCTTT.

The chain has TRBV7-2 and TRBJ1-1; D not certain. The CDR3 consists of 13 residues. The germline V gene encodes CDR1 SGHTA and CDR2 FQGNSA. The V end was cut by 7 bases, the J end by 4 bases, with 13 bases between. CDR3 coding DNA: TGTGCCAGCAACCTCCCTGGTCCCACTGAAGCTTTCTTT. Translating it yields CASNLPGPTEAFF.

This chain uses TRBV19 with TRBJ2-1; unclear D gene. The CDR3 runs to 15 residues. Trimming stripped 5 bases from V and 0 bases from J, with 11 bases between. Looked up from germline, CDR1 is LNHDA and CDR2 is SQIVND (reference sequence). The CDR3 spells CASSFGARSYNEQFF. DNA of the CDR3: TGTGCCAGTAGTTTTGGAGCCCGCTCCTACAATGAGCAGTTCTTC.

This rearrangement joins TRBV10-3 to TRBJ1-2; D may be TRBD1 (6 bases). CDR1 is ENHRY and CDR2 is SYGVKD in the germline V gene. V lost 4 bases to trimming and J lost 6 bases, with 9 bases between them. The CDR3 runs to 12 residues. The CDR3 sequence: CAISGSGDGYTF. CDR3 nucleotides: TGTGCCATCAGTGGGTCAGGGGATGGCTACACCTTC.

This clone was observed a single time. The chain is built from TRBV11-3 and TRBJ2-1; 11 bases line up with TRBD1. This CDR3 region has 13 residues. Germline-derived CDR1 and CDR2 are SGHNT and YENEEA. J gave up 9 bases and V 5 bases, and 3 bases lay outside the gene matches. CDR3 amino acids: CASSGQGAGEQFF. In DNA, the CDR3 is TGTGCCAGCAGCGGACAGGGGGCGGGTGAGCAGTTCTTC.

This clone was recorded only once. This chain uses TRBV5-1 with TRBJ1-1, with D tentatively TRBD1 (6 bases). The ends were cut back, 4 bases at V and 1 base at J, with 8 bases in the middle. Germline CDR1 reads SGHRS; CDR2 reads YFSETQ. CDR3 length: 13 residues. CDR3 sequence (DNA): TGCGCCAGCAGCGGACAGACGAACACTGAAGCTTTCTTT. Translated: CASSGQTNTEAFF.

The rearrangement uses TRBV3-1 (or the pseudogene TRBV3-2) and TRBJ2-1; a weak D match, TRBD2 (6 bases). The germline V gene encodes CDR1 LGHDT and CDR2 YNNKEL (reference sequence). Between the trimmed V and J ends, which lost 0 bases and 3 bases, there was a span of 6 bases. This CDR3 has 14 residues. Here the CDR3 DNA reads TGTGCCAGCAGCCAAGATAGCGGCTACAATGAGCAGTTCTTC. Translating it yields CASSQDSGYNEQFF.

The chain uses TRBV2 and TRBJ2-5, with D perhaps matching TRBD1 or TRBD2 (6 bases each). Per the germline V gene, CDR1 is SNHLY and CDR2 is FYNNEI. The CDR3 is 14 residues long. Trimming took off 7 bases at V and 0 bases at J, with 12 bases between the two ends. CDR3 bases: TGTGCCAGCAAGACGGGGGCCTACCAAGAGACCCAGTACTTC. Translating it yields CASKTGAYQETQYF.

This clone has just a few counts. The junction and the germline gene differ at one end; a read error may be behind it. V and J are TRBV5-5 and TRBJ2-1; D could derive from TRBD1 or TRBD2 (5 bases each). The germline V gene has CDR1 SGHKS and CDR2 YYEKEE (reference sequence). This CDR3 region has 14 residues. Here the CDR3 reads CASSPIPETTLGVF. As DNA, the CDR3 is TGTGCCAGCAGCCCGATACCCGAGACTACTCTGGGGGTCTTC.

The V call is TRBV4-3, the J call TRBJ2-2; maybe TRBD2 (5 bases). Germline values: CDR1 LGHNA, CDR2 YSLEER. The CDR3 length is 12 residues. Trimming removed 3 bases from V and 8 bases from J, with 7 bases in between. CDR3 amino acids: CASSHSGGELFF. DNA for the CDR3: TGCGCCAGCAGCCACTCGGGGGGGGAGCTGTTTTTT.

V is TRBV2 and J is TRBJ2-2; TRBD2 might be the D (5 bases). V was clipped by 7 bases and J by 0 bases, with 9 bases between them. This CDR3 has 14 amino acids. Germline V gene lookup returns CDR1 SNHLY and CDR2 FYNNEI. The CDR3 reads CASKEEANTGELFF. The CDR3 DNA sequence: TGTGCCAGCAAGGAGGAAGCGAACACCGGGGAGCTGTTTTTT.

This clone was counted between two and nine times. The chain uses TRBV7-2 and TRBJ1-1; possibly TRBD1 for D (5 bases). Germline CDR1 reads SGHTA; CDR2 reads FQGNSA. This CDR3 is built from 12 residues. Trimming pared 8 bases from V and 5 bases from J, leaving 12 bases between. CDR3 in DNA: TGTGCCAGCGAGGGGCGCAGAACTGAAGCTTTCTTT. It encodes CASEGRRTEAFF.

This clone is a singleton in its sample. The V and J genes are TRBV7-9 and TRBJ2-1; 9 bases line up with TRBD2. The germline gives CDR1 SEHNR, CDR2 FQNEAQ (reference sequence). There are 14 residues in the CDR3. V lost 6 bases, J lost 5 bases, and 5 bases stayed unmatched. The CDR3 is CASSYIAGDNEQFF. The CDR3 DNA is TGTGCCAGCAGTTATATAGCGGGGGACAATGAGCAGTTCTTC.

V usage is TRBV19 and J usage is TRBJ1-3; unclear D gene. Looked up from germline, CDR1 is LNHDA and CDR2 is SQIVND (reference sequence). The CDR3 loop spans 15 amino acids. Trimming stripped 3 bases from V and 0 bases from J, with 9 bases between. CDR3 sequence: CASSMAAVSGNTIYF. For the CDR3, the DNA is TGTGCCAGTAGTATGGCGGCCGTCTCTGGAAACACCATATATTTT. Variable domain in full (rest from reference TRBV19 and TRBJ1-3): DGGITQSPKYLFRKEGQNVTLSCEQNLNHDAMYWYRQDPGQGLRLIYYSQIVNDFQKGDIAEGYSVSREKKESFPLTVTSAQKNPTAFYLCASSMAAVSGNTIYFGEGSWLTVV.

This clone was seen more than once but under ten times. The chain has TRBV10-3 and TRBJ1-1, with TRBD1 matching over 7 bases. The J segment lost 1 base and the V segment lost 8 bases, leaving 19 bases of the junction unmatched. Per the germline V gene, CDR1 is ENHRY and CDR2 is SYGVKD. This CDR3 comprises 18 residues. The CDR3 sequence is CAIHAGSNRGGGNTEAFF. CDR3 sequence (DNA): TGTGCCATCCATGCTGGATCTAACAGGGGCGGGGGGAACACTGAAGCTTTCTTT.

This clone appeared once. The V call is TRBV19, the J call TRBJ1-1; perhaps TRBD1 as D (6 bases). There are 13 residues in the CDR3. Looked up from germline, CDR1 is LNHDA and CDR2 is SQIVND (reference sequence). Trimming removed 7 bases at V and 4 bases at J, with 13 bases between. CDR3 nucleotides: TGTGCCAGTACCCGACAGGTAGGCACTGAAGCTTTCTTT. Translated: CASTRQVGTEAFF.

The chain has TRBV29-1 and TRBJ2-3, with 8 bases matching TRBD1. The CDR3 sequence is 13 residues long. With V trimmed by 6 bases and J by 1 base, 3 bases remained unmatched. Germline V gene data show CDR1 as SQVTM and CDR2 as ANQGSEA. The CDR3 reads CSVSTGGTDTQYF. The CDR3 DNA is TGCAGCGTATCGACAGGGGGCACAGATACGCAGTATTTT.

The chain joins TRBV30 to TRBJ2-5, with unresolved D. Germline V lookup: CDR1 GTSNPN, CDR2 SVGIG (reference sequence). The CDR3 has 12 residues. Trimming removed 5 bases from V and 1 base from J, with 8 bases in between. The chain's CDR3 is CAWEVGQETQYF. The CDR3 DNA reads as TGTGCCTGGGAGGTGGGCCAAGAGACCCAGTACTTC.

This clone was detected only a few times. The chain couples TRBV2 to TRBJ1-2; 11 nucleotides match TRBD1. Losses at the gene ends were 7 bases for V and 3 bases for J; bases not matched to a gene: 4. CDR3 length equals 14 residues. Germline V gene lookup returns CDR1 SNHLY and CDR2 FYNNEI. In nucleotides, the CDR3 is TGTGCCAGCACCGGACAGGGGGCCCACTATGGCTACACCTTC. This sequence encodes CASTGQGAHYGYTF. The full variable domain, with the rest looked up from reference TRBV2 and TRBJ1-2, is EPEVTQTPSHQVTQMGQEVILRCVPISNHLYFYWYRQILGQKVEFLVSFYNNEISEKSEIFDDQFSVERPDGSNFTLKIRSTKLEDSAMYFCASTGQGAHYGYTFGSGTRLTVV.

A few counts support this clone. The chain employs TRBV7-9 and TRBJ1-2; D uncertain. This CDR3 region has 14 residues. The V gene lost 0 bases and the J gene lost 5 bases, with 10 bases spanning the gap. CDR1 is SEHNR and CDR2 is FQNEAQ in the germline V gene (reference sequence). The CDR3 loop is CASSLATPTYGYTF. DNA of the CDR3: TGTGCCAGCAGCTTAGCGACTCCCACTTATGGCTACACCTTC.